This TCR beta chain emerged from a study of blood T cell repertoires in COVID-19. The CDR3 is made up of 13 amino acids. Trimming stripped 1 base from V and 3 bases from J, with 7 bases between. Germline V lookup: CDR1 SGHDN, CDR2 FVKESK. TCRdb's copy holds only in-frame clones and misses some; the assay was immunoSEQ multiplex PCR. The repertoire holds 310,000 or so clones, with about 91% as singletons. Specimen: PBMCs or T cells enriched from blood (not recorded which). The V and J genes are TRBV14 and TRBJ2-7; D is perhaps TRBD2 (5 bases). This sequence was found in a woman aged 40 to 55 who had recovered from COVID-19. The CDR3 spells CASSQVAHYEQYF. The DNA of the CDR3 is TGTGCCAGCAGCCAAGTAGCGCACTACGAGCAGTACTTC.